The entry below gives a single T cell receptor (beta chain) sequence along with its context. Its antigen is unidentified. These data originate in a study of T cells in localized non-small cell lung cancer. The method was immunoSEQ multiplex PCR; TCRdb's version includes in-frame clones alone and lacks a portion of them. The data contain about 33,000 clones, 90% of them singletons. The CDR3 sequence is 14 residues long. Trimming cost V 5 bases and J 1 base, with 8 bases left between them. Germline values: CDR1 WNHNN, CDR2 SYGVQD (reference sequence). Findings of the study overall: Investigators sequenced only a single tumor region, leaving heterogeneity possible.

The sequence was obtained from a man aged 40 to 69 with stage I lung adenocarcinoma. The sequencing here drew on peripheral blood, taken before any cancer treatment. V usage is TRBV10-1 and J usage is TRBJ2-2, with TRBD2 as a possible D gene (5 bases). The CDR3: CASSMDWNTGELFF. Here the CDR3 DNA reads TGCGCCAGCAGTATGGACTGGAACACCGGGGAGCTGTTTTTT.